This paragraph reports one T cell receptor beta chain. The antigen is unknown. The sample belongs to a study of blood T cells in healthy people across ages. Overall study results and limits: Per million T cells, the diversity of TCR beta decreased roughly linearly as age advanced. Strong correlation was found linking TCR beta diversity to naive T cell percentage.

Healthy Caucasian individuals from Russia aged roughly 6 to 100 served as donors. A second about 6 to 11 cycle PCR used barcoded and J-beta primers. From the 5' RACE reads, TCRdb called clonotypes with MiXCR, one entry per CDR3 protein. The repertoire consists of fewer than 950,000 distinct CDR3 sequences, with 36% occurring once and the leading ten covering under 15%. This CDR3 has 13 residues. V was clipped by 8 bases and J by 10 bases; unmatched bases: 10. Germline CDR1 is MNHEY and CDR2 is SVGAGI. The source of this sequence is a man aged 18-30 years in good health. Input material: blood. J is TRBJ2-1 and V is TRBV6-5; 8 bases match TRBD2. The CDR3 here is CASVSGGLQEQFF. The CDR3 DNA sequence: TGTGCCAGCGTAAGCGGGGGACTACAAGAGCAGTTCTTC.